One and the same sample provided the 21 T cell receptor beta chains below, sequenced in a study of T-cell reconstitution after alpha-beta-depleted transplantation in children (dated by TCRdb to 2015 to 2016). Libraries were made using PCR. Sequencing instrument: Illumina HiSeq 2500. TCR library preparation used molecular barcoding, with unique molecular identifiers applied to normalize quantification of the TCRbeta repertoire. TCRdb reworked the public reads: Q25 trimming with fastp, MiXCR clone assembly, productive beta chains retained. Rows are combined by CDR3 protein, so each entry shows the most common genes and DNA. The sample contains about 610,000 distinct CDR3 sequences, about 10% of them found a single time. The top ten clonotypes cover around 4% of the sample. The sample in question was PBMCs from the stem cell graft donor, obtained from the stem cell graft. All receptors derive from a human donor who donated a stem cell graft to a child with acute myeloid leukemia.

This clonotype showed up just a few times. CDR3 bases: TGTGCCAGCAGTTTAGCGCAGGGGGGCCAAGAGACCCAGTACTTC. This codes for CASSLAQGGQETQYF. The J gene is TRBJ2-5, the V gene TRBV12-3 or TRBV12-4; D is possibly TRBD1 (7 bases). The CDR3 sequence is 15 residues long. V was shortened by 0 bases and J by 1 base, with 9 bases between the two germline ends.

This clonotype was counted at least ten times. This chain joins TRBV5-1 and TRBJ2-1; 8 nucleotides match TRBD2. Germline values: CDR1 SGHRS, CDR2 YFSETQ. The CDR3 sequence is 16 residues long. V was pared by 4 bases and J by 3 bases, with 9 bases of the junction left unmatched. The CDR3 sequence: CASSPGSSGGYNEQFF. The CDR3 DNA reads as TGCGCCAGCAGCCCGGGTTCCAGCGGGGGCTACAATGAGCAGTTCTTC.

This clonotype was seen more than once but under ten times. The rearrangement uses TRBV20-1 and TRBJ2-1; TRBD1 is a possible D gene (5 bases). In germline, CDR1 is DFQATT, CDR2 SNEGSKA (reference sequence). The CDR3 has 17 residues. V was trimmed by 1 base and J by 5 bases, leaving 21 bases between them. CDR3 coding DNA: TGCAGTGCTAGAGCCCGTTACCATGGGCAGGGCGACAATGAGCAGTTCTTC. Translating it yields CSARARYHGQGDNEQFF.

As DNA, the CDR3 is TGCAGTGCCTCGGGGGAAGAGGGCTACGAGCAGTACTTC. It specifies CSASGEEGYEQYF. The chain links TRBV20-1 to TRBJ2-7, with D tentatively TRBD2 (6 bases). Germline V gene lookup returns CDR1 DFQATT and CDR2 SNEGSKA (reference sequence). Trimming cost V 6 bases and J 3 bases, with 15 bases left between them. The CDR3 runs 13 residues.

The rearrangement links TRBV2 to TRBJ1-2; D is uncertain. The CDR3 spans 14 residues. V was clipped by 6 bases and J by 7 bases, with 18 bases between them. CDR1 is SNHLY and CDR2 is FYNNEI in the germline V gene. CDR3 region: CASSRGRPVGGYTF. For the CDR3, the DNA is TGTGCCAGCAGCCGCGGACGGCCGGTCGGTGGCTACACCTTC.

Ten or more counts support this clonotype. The chain employs TRBV29-1 and TRBJ2-1; D is tentatively TRBD1 or TRBD2 (5 bases each). The length of the CDR3 is 14 residues. Looked up from germline, CDR1 is SQVTM and CDR2 is ANQGSEA. V was trimmed by 6 bases and J by 4 bases, leaving 16 bases between them. In DNA, the CDR3 is TGCAGCGTAGCAGGGAGAGGGCGATACAATGAGCAGTTCTTC. It encodes CSVAGRGRYNEQFF.

The sample holds many counts of this clonotype. The chain employs TRBV5-1 and TRBJ2-1, with no clear D. From germline, CDR1 is SGHRS and CDR2 YFSETQ. The length of the CDR3 is 13 residues. The V and J ends lost 0 bases and 6 bases respectively, with 7 bases between them. The DNA for the CDR3 is TGCGCCAGCAGCTTGGACAGAAGCAATGAGCAGTTCTTC. Its translation is CASSLDRSNEQFF.

This clonotype was counted ten times or more. The chain links TRBV29-1 to TRBJ2-7, with no clear D. This CDR3 has 13 residues. Germline values: CDR1 SQVTM, CDR2 ANQGSEA. Trimming pared 7 bases from V and 6 bases from J, leaving 19 bases between. The DNA of the CDR3 is TGCAGCGGTGCAGAATGTAATCTATGCGAGCAGTACTTC. Its translation: CSGAECNLCEQYF.

The CDR3 spells CASSLTVNEQFF. DNA of the CDR3: TGTGCCAGCAGCTTAACTGTCAATGAGCAGTTCTTC. The V call is TRBV7-9, the J call TRBJ2-1; D remains ambiguous. Germline V lookup: CDR1 SEHNR, CDR2 FQNEAQ (reference sequence). V lost 2 bases, J lost 6 bases, and 5 bases lay in between. The CDR3 contains 12 residues. The variable domain in full, with the rest retrieved from reference TRBV7-9 and TRBJ2-1, is DTGVSQNPRHKITKRGQNVTFRCDPISEHNRLYWYRQTLGQGPEFLTYFQNEAQLEKSRLLSDRFSAERPKGSFSTLEIQRTEQGDSAMYLCASSLTVNEQFFGPGTRLTVL.

This clonotype was recorded a few times. This rearrangement joins TRBV7-9 to TRBJ1-6; D is undetermined. From germline, CDR1 is SEHNR and CDR2 FQNEAQ (reference sequence). V was trimmed by 0 bases and J by 10 bases, leaving 4 bases between them. The CDR3 covers 12 residues. The CDR3 protein is CASSLAGSPLHF. In DNA, the CDR3 is TGTGCCAGCAGCTTAGCGGGCTCACCCCTCCACTTT. Variable domain in full (rest from reference TRBV7-9 and TRBJ1-6): DTGVSQNPRHKITKRGQNVTFRCDPISEHNRLYWYRQTLGQGPEFLTYFQNEAQLEKSRLLSDRFSAERPKGSFSTLEIQRTEQGDSAMYLCASSLAGSPLHFGNGTRLTVT.

The V call is TRBV7-8, the J call TRBJ2-7; 8 bases fit TRBD2. This CDR3 region has 15 residues. The germline V gene encodes CDR1 SGHVS and CDR2 FQNEAQ. V was pared by 5 bases and J by 1 base, with 7 bases of the junction left unmatched. This chain's CDR3 is CASSARGGGSYEQYF. The CDR3 coding sequence is TGTGCCAGCAGCGCACGCGGCGGGGGGTCCTACGAGCAGTACTTC.

This rearrangement joins TRBV11-2 to TRBJ2-5; D assignment may be TRBD1 or TRBD2 (6 bases each). Trimming stripped 6 bases from V and 5 bases from J, with 16 bases between. CDR3 size: 14 residues. The germline gives CDR1 SGHAT, CDR2 FQNNGV. CDR3 amino acids: CASRNSGARETQYF. CDR3 DNA: TGTGCCAGCAGGAACTCGGGGGCCAGGGAGACCCAGTACTTC.

This clonotype has just a few counts. The chain recombines TRBV6-1 with TRBJ1-6; D possibly corresponds to TRBD1 (5 bases). Germline values: CDR1 MNHNS, CDR2 SASEGT. With 11 bases removed from V and 5 bases from J, the gap between germline ends came to 19 bases. This CDR3 contains 15 residues. CDR3 nucleotide sequence: TGTGCCGGTTGCCTTGGGACGGTGAATAATTCACCCCTCCACTTT. Protein: CAGCLGTVNNSPLHF.

This clonotype has only a few counts. The chain has TRBV20-1 and TRBJ2-5; possibly TRBD2 for D (6 bases). Trimming left V 6 bases short and J 5 bases short, with 13 bases between. Germline V CDR1 and CDR2: DFQATT, SNEGSKA (reference sequence). The CDR3 covers 12 residues. CDR3 sequence reads: CSAFGSGETQYF. The CDR3 DNA reads as TGCAGTGCCTTCGGGAGCGGGGAGACCCAGTACTTC.

The gene calls are TRBV29-1 and TRBJ2-1; D is possibly TRBD2 (5 bases). Trimming removed 5 bases from V and 6 bases from J, with 11 bases in between. This CDR3 contains 12 residues. Germline CDR1 and CDR2: SQVTM and ANQGSEA. CDR3 sequence: CSVPDLINEQFF. The CDR3 DNA is TGCAGCGTTCCGGACTTAATCAATGAGCAGTTCTTC.

A few counts support this clonotype. V and J are TRBV4-3 and TRBJ2-1, with D maybe TRBD2 (6 bases). Trimming took off 0 bases at V and 3 bases at J, with 12 bases between the two ends. The germline V gene encodes CDR1 LGHNA and CDR2 YSLEER. The CDR3 covers 16 residues. The chain's CDR3 is CASSQDTGVLYNEQFF. Written as DNA, the CDR3 is TGCGCCAGCAGCCAAGATACGGGAGTACTCTACAATGAGCAGTTCTTC.

This clonotype was seen ten or more times. The chain combines TRBV29-1 with TRBJ2-2, with a tentative D call TRBD1 (5 bases). The CDR3 runs to 13 residues. V was shortened by 4 bases and J by 4 bases, with 10 bases between the two germline ends. Germline V gene lookup returns CDR1 SQVTM and CDR2 ANQGSEA. The CDR3: CSVGDSPTGELFF. CDR3 DNA sequence: TGCAGCGTTGGAGACAGCCCCACCGGGGAGCTGTTTTTT.

This clonotype was counted ten times or more. V usage is TRBV20-1 and J usage is TRBJ2-5, with TRBD1 matching over 8 bases. Germline CDR1 reads DFQATT; CDR2 reads SNEGSKA (reference sequence). Losses at the gene ends were 3 bases for V and 3 bases for J; bases not matched to a gene: 6. This CDR3 is built from 14 residues. CDR3 in DNA: TGCAGTGCTAGGGAACAGGGGGTAGAAGAGACCCAGTACTTC. It translates to CSAREQGVEETQYF.

This clonotype has just a few counts. The chain links TRBV28 to TRBJ1-1; no firm D call. Germline-derived CDR1 and CDR2 are MDHEN and SYDVKM. This CDR3 comprises 13 residues. The V end lost 7 bases, the J end lost 4 bases, and 13 bases lay between the germline ends. The CDR3 sequence is CASMRPGSTEAFF. The CDR3 bases are TGTGCCAGCATGCGGCCCGGGAGCACTGAAGCTTTCTTT.

This chain links TRBV11-2 with TRBJ2-1; 10 nucleotides match TRBD1. CDR1 is SGHAT, CDR2 FQNNGV, per germline. V was pared by 0 bases and J by 3 bases, with 8 bases of the junction left unmatched. The CDR3 is 18 residues long. The CDR3 loop is CASSLDVQTGGFYNEQFF. CDR3 bases: TGTGCCAGCAGCTTAGATGTACAGACAGGGGGCTTCTACAATGAGCAGTTCTTC.

This clonotype was observed at least ten times. The chain employs TRBV7-9 and TRBJ2-7; D not certain. The V and J ends lost 2 bases and 7 bases respectively, with 9 bases between them. The CDR3 has 12 amino acids. CDR1 is SEHNR, CDR2 FQNEAQ, per germline (reference sequence). The CDR3 nucleotides read TGTGCCAGCAGCTTATTATCCGGGGAGCAGTACTTC. As protein: CASSLLSGEQYF.